The clone carrying this T cell receptor (beta chain) showed up many times. All patients reached thyroid surgery having received no treatment beforehand. The V end was cut by 5 bases, the J end by 0 bases, with 11 bases between. The CDR3 totals 15 residues. Germline lookup yields CDR1 SEHNR and CDR2 FQNEAQ (reference sequence). This specimen belongs to a study of metastatic and nonmetastatic thyroid tumors. TCRdb re-called the PCR reads via MiXCR. The sample carries some 7,000 clones, over 25% recorded once. This clonotype was obtained from a male donor with papillary thyroid cancer or a benign thyroid nodule (not recorded which). Some clones in this sample may be carry-over from other donors' samples. The V call is TRBV7-9, the J call TRBJ1-3; tentatively, D is TRBD1 (6 bases). The sample was adjacent normal tissue. The CDR3 sequence: CASSPRDISGNTIYF. The DNA for the CDR3 is TGTGCCAGCAGCCCCCGGGACATCTCTGGAAACACCATATATTTT. Full variable domain (remainder filled in from reference TRBV7-9 and TRBJ1-3): DTGVSQNPRHKITKRGQNVTFRCDPISEHNRLYWYRQTLGQGPEFLTYFQNEAQLEKSRLLSDRFSAERPKGSFSTLEIQRTEQGDSAMYLCASSPRDISGNTIYFGEGSWLTVV.